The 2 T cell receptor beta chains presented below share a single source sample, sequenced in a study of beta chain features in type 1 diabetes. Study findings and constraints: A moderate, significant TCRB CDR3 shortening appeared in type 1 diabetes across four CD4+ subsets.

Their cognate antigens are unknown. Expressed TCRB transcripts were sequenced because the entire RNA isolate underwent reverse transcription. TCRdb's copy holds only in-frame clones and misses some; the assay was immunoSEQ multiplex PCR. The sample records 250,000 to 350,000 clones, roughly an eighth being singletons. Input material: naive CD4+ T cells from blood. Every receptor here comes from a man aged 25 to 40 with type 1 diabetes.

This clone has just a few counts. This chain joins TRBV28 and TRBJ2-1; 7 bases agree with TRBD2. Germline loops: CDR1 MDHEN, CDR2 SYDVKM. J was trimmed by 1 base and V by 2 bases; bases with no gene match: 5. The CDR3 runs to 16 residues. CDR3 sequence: CASSLDPGGSYNEQFF. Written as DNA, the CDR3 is TGTGCCAGCAGTTTAGATCCGGGAGGTTCCTACAATGAGCAGTTCTTC.

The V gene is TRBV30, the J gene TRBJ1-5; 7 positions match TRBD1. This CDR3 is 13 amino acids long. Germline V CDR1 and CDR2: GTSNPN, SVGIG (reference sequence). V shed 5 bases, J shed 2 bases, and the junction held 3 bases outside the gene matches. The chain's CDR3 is CAWAGGGNQPQHF. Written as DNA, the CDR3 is TGTGCCTGGGCAGGGGGTGGCAATCAGCCCCAGCATTTT.